Listed below are T cell receptor beta chains from one sample, sequenced in a study of blood T cell repertoires in COVID-19. Repertoires were generated with immunoSEQ multiplex PCR, while TCRdb's copy carries only in-frame clones and drops some. The sample includes 250,000 to 300,000 clones, around 86% of them seen just once. The source material was peripheral blood. These receptors were taken from a woman aged 60-75 years with active or convalescent COVID-19. The CDR3 runs from the conserved cysteine through the conserved F or W. The D gene is left open where the match is weak. Size is omitted from some rows. Given values are once, few, many or a class for expanded clones.

len: 15
v_gene: TRBV27
d_gene: -
abundance: -
j_gene: TRBJ1-1
CDR3aa: CASSLRGPTNTEAFF
CDR3nt: TGTGCCAGCAGTTTGCGGGGACCGACGAACACTGAAGCTTTCTTT

len: 13
v_gene: TRBV2
d_gene: -
abundance: -
j_gene: TRBJ1-1
CDR3aa: CASSEIVGDEAFF
CDR3nt: TGTGCCAGCAGTGAAATTGTCGGGGATGAAGCTTTCTTT

len: 14
v_gene: TRBV15
d_gene: -
abundance: -
j_gene: TRBJ2-7
CDR3aa: CATSSGQGPYEQYF
CDR3nt: TGTGCCACCAGCAGTGGGCAGGGCCCCTACGAGCAGTACTTC

len: 16
v_gene: TRBV18
d_gene: TRBD1
abundance: -
j_gene: TRBJ1-1
CDR3aa: CASSPPSTGANTEAFF
CDR3nt: TGTGCCAGCTCACCCCCGTCCACAGGGGCTAACACTGAAGCTTTCTTT

len: 15
v_gene: TRBV7-7
d_gene: -
abundance: -
j_gene: TRBJ2-3
CDR3aa: CASSLTTSSGDTQYF
CDR3nt: TGTGCCAGCAGCTTAACCACTAGCTCGGGAGATACGCAGTATTTT

len: 15
v_gene: TRBV19
d_gene: TRBD2
abundance: -
j_gene: TRBJ2-4
CDR3aa: CASSGPSGGKNIQYF
CDR3nt: TGTGCCAGTAGCGGTCCTAGCGGGGGCAAAAACATTCAGTACTTC

len: 14
v_gene: TRBV7-9
d_gene: -
abundance: -
j_gene: TRBJ1-5
CDR3aa: CASSLGTPHQPQHF
CDR3nt: TGTGCCAGCAGCTTAGGTACACCCCATCAGCCCCAGCATTTT

len: 15
v_gene: TRBV18
d_gene: -
abundance: -
j_gene: TRBJ1-2
CDR3aa: CASSPQGRAGSGYTF
CDR3nt: TGTGCCAGCTCACCACAGGGCAGGGCGGGGTCTGGCTACACCTTC

len: 17
v_gene: TRBV27
d_gene: TRBD1
abundance: -
j_gene: TRBJ1-2
CDR3aa: CASSSRQGSRRDYGYTF
CDR3nt: TGTGCCAGCAGTTCTAGACAGGGAAGCAGAAGGGACTATGGCTACACCTTC

len: 17
v_gene: TRBV5-5
d_gene: -
abundance: -
j_gene: TRBJ1-2
CDR3aa: CASSPLVGTDANYGYTF
CDR3nt: TGTGCCAGCAGCCCCCTTGTAGGGACTGACGCTAACTATGGCTACACCTTC

len: 14
v_gene: TRBV6-5
d_gene: TRBD1
abundance: few
j_gene: TRBJ2-7
CDR3aa: CASSYLTGGYEQYF
CDR3nt: TGTGCCAGCAGTTACCTGACAGGGGGTTACGAGCAGTACTTC

len: 16
v_gene: TRBV19
d_gene: -
abundance: -
j_gene: TRBJ2-1
CDR3aa: CASSPRERLPNNEQFF
CDR3nt: TGTGCCAGTAGTCCAAGGGAGCGACTGCCGAACAATGAGCAGTTCTTC

len: 17
v_gene: TRBV9
d_gene: TRBD2
abundance: -
j_gene: TRBJ2-1
CDR3aa: CASSPDPSGGPNNEQFF
CDR3nt: TGTGCCAGCAGCCCAGACCCTAGCGGGGGGCCAAACAATGAGCAGTTCTTC

len: 16
v_gene: TRBV5-1
d_gene: TRBD1
abundance: -
j_gene: TRBJ1-3
CDR3aa: CASSRTGASSGNTIYF
CDR3nt: TGCGCCAGCAGCAGAACAGGGGCGAGCTCTGGAAACACCATATATTTT

len: 15
v_gene: TRBV5-1
d_gene: TRBD2
abundance: -
j_gene: TRBJ2-1
CDR3aa: CASSPSGGPYNEQFF
CDR3nt: TGCGCCAGCAGCCCTAGCGGGGGACCCTACAATGAGCAGTTCTTC

len: 18
v_gene: TRBV18
d_gene: -
abundance: once
j_gene: TRBJ2-1
CDR3aa: CASSPRGGATSSYNEQFF
CDR3nt: TGTGCCAGCTCACCAAGGGGGGGTGCCACAAGCTCCTACAATGAGCAGTTCTTC

len: 15
v_gene: TRBV28
d_gene: -
abundance: -
j_gene: TRBJ2-7
CDR3aa: CASSTRTGSQGKQYF
CDR3nt: TGTGCCAGCAGTACACGGACGGGATCTCAGGGGAAGCAGTACTTC

len: 14
v_gene: TRBV18
d_gene: -
abundance: -
j_gene: TRBJ1-5
CDR3aa: CASSPRQVNQPQHF
CDR3nt: TGTGCCAGCTCACCACGACAGGTCAATCAGCCCCAGCATTTT

len: 18
v_gene: TRBV18
d_gene: TRBD2
abundance: -
j_gene: TRBJ2-5
CDR3aa: CASSPLTSGGLYQETQYF
CDR3nt: TGTGCCAGCTCACCATTAACTAGCGGGGGGCTGTACCAAGAGACCCAGTACTTC

len: 16
v_gene: TRBV5-1
d_gene: TRBD1
abundance: -
j_gene: TRBJ2-2
CDR3aa: CASSGAGQGFTGELFF
CDR3nt: TGCGCCAGCAGCGGTGCCGGACAGGGTTTTACCGGGGAGCTGTTTTTT

len: 16
v_gene: TRBV14
d_gene: TRBD1
abundance: few
j_gene: TRBJ2-1
CDR3aa: CASSQRPGQGSNEQFF
CDR3nt: TGTGCCAGCAGCCAACGCCCGGGACAGGGGTCCAATGAGCAGTTCTTC

len: 14
v_gene: TRBV19
d_gene: -
abundance: -
j_gene: TRBJ1-2
CDR3aa: CASSLQEINYGYTF
CDR3nt: TGTGCCAGTAGTCTACAGGAGATTAACTATGGCTACACCTTC

len: 14
v_gene: TRBV6-5
d_gene: -
abundance: once
j_gene: TRBJ2-2
CDR3aa: CASSPPWAPGELFF
CDR3nt: TGTGCCAGCAGTCCCCCGTGGGCCCCCGGGGAGCTGTTTTTT

len: 15
v_gene: TRBV21-1
d_gene: -
abundance: -
j_gene: TRBJ1-2
CDR3aa: CASPGKAADNYGYTF
CDR3nt: TGTGCCAGCCCAGGGAAGGCAGCCGATAACTATGGCTACACCTTC

len: 16
v_gene: TRBV4-1
d_gene: -
abundance: -
j_gene: TRBJ2-7
CDR3aa: CASSRSGSGTFYEQYF
CDR3nt: TGCGCCAGCAGCCGGTCAGGCTCAGGGACTTTCTACGAGCAGTACTTC

len: 15
v_gene: TRBV9
d_gene: -
abundance: once
j_gene: TRBJ1-5
CDR3aa: CASSVGVYSNQPQHF
CDR3nt: TGTGCCAGCAGCGTAGGAGTGTATAGCAATCAGCCCCAGCATTTT